This record covers a single T cell receptor (beta chain). In germline, CDR1 is SGDLS, CDR2 YYNGEE. The ends lost 3 bases at V and 5 bases at J; junction bases unmatched: 12. This CDR3 contains 17 residues. This entry belongs to a study of blood T cell repertoires in COVID-19. Study information: Spain, Italy and the United States supplied samples that represented acute and convalescent COVID-19.

Enrolled during active infection, Seattle patients were then followed longitudinally. As processed by the authors: Reference gene primer amplification yielded estimated nucleated cell counts. Only in-frame clones appear in the TCRdb table, and some are missing; sequencing was by immunoSEQ multiplex PCR. The V and J calls and clone size come from that table; D and trimming were worked out from the DNA. The sample comprises 45,000 to 70,000 clones, around nine tenths of which are singletons, and more than 6% rests with the top ten. The chain links TRBV9 to TRBJ1-4; 8 bases align to TRBD1. Sequencing was carried out using peripheral blood. The TCR originated in a woman aged 55 to 70 with COVID-19, enrolled during active disease. CDR3 nucleotides: TGTGCCAGCAGCGCGAAATCGACAGGGGCCCTAAATGAAAAACTGTTTTTT. Residues: CASSAKSTGALNEKLFF.